Below, 7 T cell receptor beta chains from the same sample are listed, as sequenced in a study of blood T cell repertoires in COVID-19 (dated by TCRdb to 2019 to 2021). Preparation of the library involved the immunoSEQ multiplex PCR assay. TCRdb stores this immuneACCESS table with in-frame sequences only. Part of the clones is absent; in the studies checked, under half of the shortfall reflects unresolved V genes, and no reason is known for the rest. This sample has a few hundred thousand clones in its table, and roughly nine tenths of those were observed once. The ten largest clones capture 1.1% of the sample. What was sequenced was PBMCs or T cells enriched from blood (not recorded which). Source of these receptors: a man under 40 who had recovered from COVID-19.

The rearrangement links TRBV7-8 to TRBJ1-5, with a possible D match to TRBD1 (6 bases). CDR3 length: 14 residues. V gave up 4 bases and J gave up 7 bases, with 14 bases separating them. Germline CDR1 SGHVS, CDR2 FQNEAQ. The CDR3 loop reads CASSYTGIRQPQHF. In nucleotides, the CDR3 is TGTGCCAGCAGCTACACAGGGATTCGGCAGCCCCAGCATTTT.

The chain links TRBV28 to TRBJ1-5, with D unresolved. V lost 1 base and J 4 bases, leaving 8 bases between the germline ends. Germline V CDR1 and CDR2: MDHEN, SYDVKM. This CDR3 has 14 amino acids. The CDR3 region has the DNA TGTGCCAGCAGTTTATTCGTCGGTAATCAGCCCCAGCATTTT. Its translation: CASSLFVGNQPQHF.

The V call is TRBV7-9, the J call TRBJ1-5, with D possibly matching TRBD1 (5 bases). Between the trimmed V and J ends, which lost 1 base and 5 bases, there was a span of 6 bases. The CDR3 runs to 13 residues. CDR1 and CDR2 (germline): SEHNR, FQNEAQ (reference sequence). CDR3 region: CASSLVGDQPQHF. CDR3 in DNA: TGTGCCAGCAGCTTAGTAGGGGATCAGCCCCAGCATTTT.

The rearrangement uses TRBV18 and TRBJ2-7; D might be TRBD1 (5 bases). The CDR3 totals 12 residues. Trimming cost V 8 bases and J 10 bases, with 18 bases left between them. The germline V gene has CDR1 KGHSH and CDR2 LQKENI. The CDR3 loop reads CASTRQGDVQYF. DNA of the CDR3: TGTGCCAGCACCCGGCAGGGTGACGTCCAGTACTTC.

The V gene is TRBV7-2, the J gene TRBJ1-2; 7 bases are shared with TRBD1. The CDR3 has 15 residues. The germline CDR1 and CDR2 sequences are SGHTA and FQGNSA. V lost 5 bases and J lost 1; bases outside the gene matches: 7. As DNA, the CDR3 is TGTGCCAGCAGCCAAAACCGGGACAGTAACTATGGCTACACCTTC. The encoded protein is CASSQNRDSNYGYTF.

The chain recombines TRBV9 with TRBJ1-1; 9 bases are a match to TRBD1. V lost 7 bases to trimming and J lost 3 bases; unmatched junction nucleotides: 4. The CDR3 runs to 13 residues. The V gene's germline CDR1 is SGDLS and CDR2 YYNGEE. In nucleotides, the CDR3 is TGTGCCAGCTCCCGACAGGGGGACACTGAAGCTTTCTTT. Residues: CASSRQGDTEAFF.

V is TRBV6-5 and J is TRBJ1-3; no reliable D call. V gave up 5 bases and J gave up 7 bases, with 15 bases separating them. This CDR3 has 14 amino acids. CDR1 and CDR2 (germline): MNHEY, SVGAGI. In nucleotides, the CDR3 is TGTGCCAGCAGTAGCCCTTCTCTTTGGAACACCATATATTTT. Amino acids: CASSSPSLWNTIYF.